These T cell receptor beta chains were read from a single sample in a study of CD8+ T cells in alopecia areata. The method was immunoSEQ multiplex PCR; TCRdb's version includes in-frame clones alone and lacks a portion of them. The sample yields 200,000 to 250,000 clones, more than 45% seen once. The sample here was CD4+ T cells sorted from blood, taken at week 4, from a patient treated with tofacitinib. Receptors were obtained from a human donor with alopecia areata. The CDR3 runs from the conserved cysteine through the conserved F or W. D genes are given only for firm matches. Clone sizes are given selectively: once, few, many, or a class where the clone is expanded.

clone size	V gene	D gene	J gene	CDR3 protein	CDR3 DNA
NA	TRBV6-5	NA	TRBJ2-3	CASSYSISDTQYF	TGTGCCAGCAGTTACTCGATTAGTGATACGCAGTATTTT
NA	TRBV6-1	NA	TRBJ2-1	CASRVSSYNEQFF	TGTGCCAGCAGGGTGAGCTCCTACAATGAGCAGTTCTTC
NA	TRBV4-3	NA	TRBJ1-2	CASSQEPYGYTF	TGCGCCAGCAGCCAAGAACCTTATGGCTACACCTTC
NA	TRBV15	NA	TRBJ2-1	CATSRESVTYNEQFF	TGTGCCACCAGCAGAGAGTCGGTAACCTACAATGAGCAGTTCTTC
NA	TRBV27	NA	TRBJ1-6	CASSPDRINSPLHF	TGTGCCAGCAGTCCCGACAGGATAAATTCACCCCTCCACTTT
NA	TRBV18	NA	TRBJ1-3	CASSLEATANTIYF	TGTGCCAGCTCACTCGAGGCCACGGCAAACACCATATATTTT
few	TRBV19	TRBD1	TRBJ1-2	CASSQTPGTGTDGYTF	TGTGCCAGTAGCCAAACCCCGGGGACAGGGACGGATGGCTACACCTTC
NA	TRBV20-1	NA	TRBJ1-2	CSAPDSGYTF	TGCAGTGCCCCTGACTCGGGCTACACCTTC
NA	TRBV11-3	NA	TRBJ2-7	CASSRADGYEQYF	TGTGCCAGCAGCCGCGCTGATGGCTACGAGCAGTACTTC
NA	TRBV2	NA	TRBJ2-7	CASGSGRARGSYEQYF	TGTGCCAGCGGGAGTGGAAGGGCCAGGGGATCCTACGAGCAGTACTTC
NA	TRBV29-1	NA	TRBJ2-6	CSVGTRSGANVLTF	TGCAGCGTTGGGACACGCTCTGGGGCCAACGTCCTGACTTTC
NA	TRBV5-1	NA	TRBJ2-6	CASSLVTGANVLTF	TGCGCCAGCAGCTTGGTAACTGGGGCCAACGTCCTGACTTTC
NA	TRBV4-3	NA	TRBJ2-7	CASSQHIRYEQYF	TGCGCCAGCAGCCAACACATCCGCTACGAGCAGTACTTC
NA	TRBV14	TRBD1	TRBJ2-4	CASSRDRTKDDIQYF	TGTGCCAGCAGCCGGGACAGGACGAAGGACGACATTCAGTACTTC
NA	TRBV5-6	NA	TRBJ1-2	CASSLPGGNYGYTF	TGTGCCAGCAGCCTGCCGGGTGGCAACTATGGCTACACCTTC
NA	TRBV19	TRBD2	TRBJ2-3	CASSIRGGQITQYF	TGTGCCAGTAGTATACGGGGGGGGCAGATTACGCAGTATTTT
once	TRBV9	NA	TRBJ2-7	CASSVGRGAYEQYF	TGTGCCAGCAGCGTGGGACGGGGAGCCTACGAGCAGTACTTC
NA	TRBV30	NA	TRBJ1-3	CAWRRGAGNTIYF	TGTGCCTGGAGGCGGGGGGCTGGAAACACCATATATTTT
few	TRBV30	NA	TRBJ1-1	CAWSRLGGEAFF	TGTGCCTGGTCGCGGTTAGGGGGGGAAGCTTTCTTT
NA	TRBV19	TRBD2	TRBJ2-3	CASSRSSGESDTQYF	TGTGCCAGTAGTCGTTCCAGCGGGGAGTCAGATACGCAGTATTTT
NA	TRBV9	NA	TRBJ2-1	CASSTRLSSYNEQFF	TGTGCCAGCAGCACCCGACTAAGCTCCTACAATGAGCAGTTCTTC
NA	TRBV25-1	NA	TRBJ2-1	CASSVGGLYNEQFF	TGTGCCAGCAGTGTGGGGGGCTTATACAATGAGCAGTTCTTC
NA	TRBV15	NA	TRBJ1-1	CATSRVDGGLNTEAFF	TGTGCCACCAGCAGAGTGGATGGGGGCCTAAACACTGAAGCTTTCTTT
NA	TRBV5-6	TRBD1	TRBJ2-7	CASSRTGSEQYF	TGTGCCAGCAGCCGGACAGGGTCCGAGCAGTACTTC
NA	TRBV15	NA	TRBJ2-3	CATSTSTDTQYF	TGTGCCACCAGCACCAGCACAGATACGCAGTATTTT
few	TRBV4-3	TRBD1	TRBJ1-2	CASSQDWGQASGYTF	TGCGCCAGCAGCCAAGATTGGGGACAGGCATCTGGCTACACCTTC
few	TRBV7-9	TRBD1	TRBJ1-1	CASSVPGTVNTEAFF	TGTGCCAGCAGCGTTCCCGGGACAGTGAACACTGAAGCTTTCTTT
NA	TRBV30	NA	TRBJ2-7	CAWSKGDPPYEQYF	TGTGCCTGGAGTAAAGGGGACCCGCCCTACGAGCAGTACTTC
few	TRBV6-4	NA	TRBJ2-3	CASSETPSTDTQYF	TGTGCCAGCAGTGAGACCCCTAGCACAGATACGCAGTATTTT
NA	TRBV30	NA	TRBJ1-1	CAWSSRTEAFF	TGTGCCTGGAGTTCCCGAACTGAAGCTTTCTTT
NA	TRBV29-1	TRBD1	TRBJ2-7	CSVIGQGAGQYF	TGCAGCGTTATAGGACAGGGGGCGGGGCAGTACTTC
NA	TRBV30	NA	TRBJ1-2	CAWSVGPNYGYTF	TGTGCCTGGAGTGTAGGGCCCAACTATGGCTACACCTTC
NA	TRBV29-1	NA	TRBJ2-3	CSVDPADTQYF	TGCAGCGTTGATCCCGCAGATACGCAGTATTTT
NA	TRBV4-3	NA	TRBJ1-1	CASSLALNTEAFF	TGCGCCAGCAGCCTCGCCTTGAACACTGAAGCTTTCTTT
NA	TRBV4-3	NA	TRBJ1-2	CASSQDRQNGYTF	TGCGCTAGCAGCCAAGATCGCCAGAATGGCTACACCTTC
few	TRBV7-9	TRBD1	TRBJ1-1	CASSEGQGREAFF	TGTGCCAGCAGCGAGGGACAGGGACGGGAAGCTTTCTTT
NA	TRBV10-3	NA	TRBJ2-5	CAISVGLQETQYF	TGTGCCATCAGTGTCGGACTTCAAGAGACCCAGTACTTC
NA	TRBV15	TRBD2	TRBJ2-3	CATSRAGGFTDTQYF	TGTGCCACCAGCAGAGCGGGGGGTTTCACAGATACGCAGTATTTT
few	TRBV4-3	NA	TRBJ1-1	CASRKRGVGLNTEAFF	TGCGCCAGCAGGAAACGAGGGGTTGGCTTGAACACTGAAGCTTTCTTT
NA	TRBV5-6	NA	TRBJ1-2	CASSLSGRVYGYTF	TGTGCCAGCAGCTTGTCGGGTCGGGTGTACGGCTACACCTTC
NA	TRBV4-3	NA	TRBJ1-2	CASSQESPRLGRNYGYTF	TGCGCCAGCAGCCAAGAATCCCCGCGATTAGGAAGAAACTATGGCTACACCTTC
medium-sized	TRBV10-3	NA	TRBJ1-5	CASHGEINQPQHF	TGTGCCAGCCACGGAGAGATCAATCAGCCCCAGCATTTT
once	TRBV30	NA	TRBJ2-6	CAWSEGGGANVLTF	TGTGCCTGGAGTGAAGGGGGTGGGGCCAACGTCCTGACTTTC
few	TRBV7-9	NA	TRBJ1-4	CASSLRGGLGEKLFF	TGTGCCAGCAGCTTACGCGGAGGGCTCGGGGAAAAACTGTTTTTT
NA	TRBV5-1	NA	TRBJ2-5	CASSVGETQYF	TGCGCCAGCAGCGTAGGGGAGACCCAGTACTTC
NA	TRBV29-1	NA	TRBJ1-1	CSVGIARGMNTEAFF	TGCAGCGTTGGGATAGCCCGAGGGATGAACACTGAAGCTTTCTTT
NA	TRBV9	NA	TRBJ2-6	CASSAKGYRSGANVLTF	TGTGCCAGCAGCGCGAAAGGATATCGCTCTGGGGCCAACGTCCTGACTTTC
NA	TRBV6-1	TRBD1	TRBJ1-2	CASSARDRGPENDYGYTF	TGTGCCAGCAGTGCTAGGGACAGGGGACCAGAGAACGACTATGGCTACACCTTC
NA	TRBV30	NA	TRBJ1-2	CTLGYGYAF	TGTACCTTGGGCTATGGCTACGCCTTC
NA	TRBV25-1	NA	TRBJ1-2	CASSEFSALHGYTF	TGTGCCAGCAGTGAATTTTCGGCGCTCCATGGCTACACCTTC
NA	TRBV7-2	TRBD1	TRBJ1-4	CASSLDRNNEKLFF	TGTGCCAGCAGCTTGGACAGGAATAATGAAAAACTGTTTTTT
many	TRBV5-1	NA	TRBJ1-4	CASSSGLEEKLFF	TGCGCCAGCAGCTCGGGACTTGAGGAAAAACTGTTTTTT
once	TRBV7-3	TRBD1	TRBJ2-5	CASSPGTGREETQYF	TGTGCCAGCAGCCCCGGGACAGGGAGAGAAGAGACCCAGTACTTC
NA	TRBV30	TRBD1	TRBJ2-1	CAWTSTGQGFYNEQFF	TGTGCCTGGACCTCAACGGGACAGGGATTCTACAATGAGCAGTTCTTC
NA	TRBV6-1	TRBD1	TRBJ1-5	CASSATGYQPQHF	TGTGCCAGCAGTGCGACAGGGTACCAGCCCCAGCATTTT
many	TRBV19	NA	TRBJ2-7	CASSISYASGEQYF	TGTGCCAGTAGTATAAGTTACGCCTCGGGCGAGCAGTACTTC